Shown below are 15 T cell receptor beta chains from a single sample sequenced in a study of cytomegalovirus exposure and HLA in healthy donors. Repertoires were generated with immunoSEQ multiplex PCR, while TCRdb's copy carries only in-frame clones and drops some. The data show approximately 170,000 clones, around four fifths seen once. The source material was PBMCs. The source is a man aged 25 to 40 in good health and CMV-seropositive.

For this clone: This CDR3 is missing its conserved last phenylalanine or tryptophan, likely due to a read error. No DNA is shown, since the ends of the CDR3 on it are uncertain; the CDR3 is the one TCRdb lists. The rearrangement links TRBV5-1 to TRBJ2-7; TRBD1 is the table's D call and was not checked against the DNA. Germline V gene sequence: CDR1 SGHRS, CDR2 YFSETQ. Inclusive of both ends, the CDR3 amounts to 10 amino acids. This CDR3 reads CASHRDRGPL.

The chain has TRBV18 and TRBJ1-2, with a tentative D call TRBD1 (5 bases). The ends were cut back, 3 bases at V and 7 bases at J, with 15 bases in the middle. Germline V gene sequence: CDR1 KGHSH, CDR2 LQKENI. The CDR3 sequence is 14 residues long. The CDR3 coding sequence is TGTGCCAGCTCACCCCCCAAGGGGTCAGGTGGCTACACCTTC. It translates to CASSPPKGSGGYTF.

The chain has TRBV7-2 and TRBJ1-5; D remains ambiguous. Germline CDR1 is SGHTA and CDR2 is FQGNSA. V lost 8 bases and J 2 bases, leaving 10 bases between the germline ends. The CDR3 extends over 13 amino acids. CDR3 in amino acids: CASGEPGNQPQHF. DNA of the CDR3: TGTGCCAGCGGGGAGCCCGGCAATCAGCCCCAGCATTTT.

This sequence joins TRBV11-3 and TRBJ2-2, with D perhaps TRBD1 (7 bases). This CDR3 region has 13 residues. Germline assignment: CDR1 SGHNT and CDR2 YENEEA. V shed 4 bases and J shed 7 bases, with 10 bases lying between them. CDR3 protein: CASSSRGVGELFF. CDR3 coding DNA: TGTGCCAGCAGCTCCAGGGGGGTCGGGGAGCTGTTTTTT.

This clone occurred once. The V call is TRBV7-9, the J call TRBJ1-1; D not resolved. The CDR3 covers 13 residues. The V gene lost 2 bases and the J gene lost 0 bases, with 4 bases spanning the gap. Germline V gene sequence: CDR1 SEHNR, CDR2 FQNEAQ (reference sequence). The CDR3 DNA reads TGTGCCAGCAGCTTACCCTTGAACACTGAAGCTTTCTTT. It is translated as CASSLPLNTEAFF.

The rearrangement joins TRBV7-9 to TRBJ2-2; TRBD1 matches 7 bases. V was clipped by 3 bases and J by 4 bases; unmatched bases: 5. The CDR3 has 15 residues. Germline V gene data show CDR1 as SEHNR and CDR2 as FQNEAQ (reference sequence). The CDR3 region has the DNA TGTGCCAGCAGCTTTACAGGGGTCGTCACCGGGGAGCTGTTTTTT. Its protein product is CASSFTGVVTGELFF. Together with reference TRBV7-9 and TRBJ2-2, the CDR3 gives the full variable domain: DTGVSQNPRHKITKRGQNVTFRCDPISEHNRLYWYRQTLGQGPEFLTYFQNEAQLEKSRLLSDRFSAERPKGSFSTLEIQRTEQGDSAMYLCASSFTGVVTGELFFGEGSRLTVL.

V is TRBV7-3 and J is TRBJ1-2; D not resolved. CDR3 length: 13 amino acids. Trimming removed 3 bases at V and 7 bases at J, with 12 bases between. Germline CDR1 reads SGHTA; CDR2 reads FQGTGA. In nucleotides, the CDR3 is TGTGCCAGCAGCTTTAGCAATTCCGGTGGCTACACCTTC. Its translation: CASSFSNSGGYTF.

The V call is TRBV11-3, the J call TRBJ2-2; 8 bases are shared with TRBD1. Looked up from germline, CDR1 is SGHNT and CDR2 is YENEEA. V was pared by 5 bases and J by 3 bases, with 8 bases of the junction left unmatched. The CDR3 extends over 16 amino acids. The CDR3 is CASSRPRTGYTGELFF. DNA for the CDR3: TGTGCCAGCAGCAGACCGAGGACAGGGTACACCGGGGAGCTGTTTTTT.

The gene calls are TRBV18 and TRBJ1-2; D remains unclear. The CDR3 consists of 13 residues. V lost 0 bases, J lost 2 bases, and 4 bases lay in between. Germline loops: CDR1 KGHSH, CDR2 LQKENI. CDR3 amino acids: CASSPPQNYGYTF. In DNA, the CDR3 is TGTGCCAGCTCACCACCACAGAACTATGGCTACACCTTC.

In its sample, this clone was seen once. The genes are TRBV6-5 and TRBJ1-1; TRBD1 agrees at 7 bases. Germline CDR1 MNHEY, CDR2 SVGAGI. This CDR3 has 14 amino acids. V lost 0 bases and J lost 4; bases outside the gene matches: 2. The CDR3 bases are TGTGCCAGCAGTTACTCGACAGGGACCACTGAAGCTTTCTTT. Its protein product is CASSYSTGTTEAFF.

This clone was seen more than once but under ten times. This sequence joins TRBV4-2 and TRBJ2-7; TRBD2 matches at 9 bases. V lost 3 bases to trimming and J lost 0 bases; unmatched junction nucleotides: 3. This CDR3 is 15 amino acids long. The germline V gene has CDR1 LGHNA and CDR2 YNFKEQ. The CDR3 region is CASSQGLASSYEQYF. The CDR3 DNA reads as TGTGCCAGCAGCCAGGGACTAGCCTCCTCCTACGAGCAGTACTTC.

V gene TRBV7-2 combines with J gene TRBJ1-1; D not certain. CDR3 length: 13 amino acids. The V end was cut by 4 bases, the J end by 0 bases, with 6 bases between. CDR1 and CDR2 from the germline V gene are SGHTA and FQGNSA. The CDR3 sequence is CASSSSMNTEAFF. CDR3 nucleotides: TGTGCCAGCAGCTCGAGCATGAACACTGAAGCTTTCTTT.

The chain is built from TRBV15 and TRBJ2-7, with TRBD1 matching over 9 bases. Losses at the gene ends were 6 bases for V and 3 bases for J; bases not matched to a gene: 3. The CDR3 totals 13 residues. Germline CDR1 LNHNV, CDR2 YYDKDF (reference sequence). CDR3 DNA sequence: TGTGCCACCAGTTGGGACAGGGTCTACGAGCAGTACTTC. Protein sequence: CATSWDRVYEQYF.

The J gene is TRBJ2-5, the V gene TRBV2; the match to TRBD2 covers 12 bases. Per germline, CDR1 SNHLY and CDR2 FYNNEI. V trimming: 10 bases; J trimming: 5 bases; junction bases outside the gene matches: 8. This CDR3 has 14 residues. The CDR3 DNA sequence: TGTGCCACCGGACTAGCGGGGAGGGAGGAGACCCAGTACTTC. Amino acids: CATGLAGREETQYF.

This sequence joins TRBV30 and TRBJ2-1, with a possible D match to TRBD2 (5 bases). With 2 bases removed from V and 8 bases from J, the gap between germline ends came to 13 bases. From germline, CDR1 is GTSNPN and CDR2 SVGIG (reference sequence). This CDR3 is 13 amino acids long. For the CDR3, the DNA is TGTGCCTGGAGTACCACTAGTATAGATGAGCAGTTCTTC. Translating it yields CAWSTTSIDEQFF.